This TCR beta chain comes out of a study of T cells in localized non-small cell lung cancer. As for this clone: The antigen is unknown.

Produced via immunoSEQ multiplex PCR; TCRdb's table is partial and in-frame only. The sample comprises some 71,000 clones, approximately 85% of which are singletons, and less than 15% rests with the top ten. This CDR3 spans 13 amino acids. From germline, CDR1 is SGDLS and CDR2 YYNGEE. V shed 7 bases and J shed 2 bases, with 12 bases lying between them. Findings and limits, study-wide: Longer survival (overall) was linked to higher T cell density in blood.

The chain is built from TRBV9 and TRBJ1-2; D remains ambiguous. The sequencing used peripheral blood, collected before any cancer treatment. The TCR was taken from a female donor over 55 with stage I lung adenocarcinoma. The CDR3 DNA follows: TGTGCCAGCGGCTTGGGAGGAAACTATGGCTACACCTTC. Translated: CASGLGGNYGYTF.